The rows below give T cell receptor beta chains drawn from one sample of a study of graft-versus-host responses after intestinal transplantation. Sequencing used immunoSEQ multiplex PCR; TCRdb keeps in-frame clones, though not all of them. This table holds fewer than 150,000 clones, just over 90% found once. For these TCRs, the target antigens are not known. The material sequenced was unstimulated CD4+ T cells sorted from spleen or lymph node cells, taken before intestinal transplant. The origin of the receptors is a human donor who received an intestinal transplant. Each CDR3 is given with its conserved first and last residue. The D gene is left open where the match is weak. Rows give clone size only sometimes, using once, few, many, or a class for an expanded clone.

abundance: -; len: 13; j_gene: TRBJ1-1; v_gene: TRBV7-9; d_gene: -; CDR3nt: TGTGCCAGCAGCGCCGAGGTGACAAAAGAAGCTTTCTTT; CDR3aa: CASSAEVTKEAFF
abundance: -; len: 14; j_gene: TRBJ1-1; v_gene: TRBV5-5; d_gene: -; CDR3nt: TGTGCCAGCAGCTTGGCACCAATGAACACTGAAGCTTTCTTT; CDR3aa: CASSLAPMNTEAFF
abundance: -; len: 14; j_gene: TRBJ2-3; v_gene: TRBV4-1; d_gene: TRBD2; CDR3nt: TGCGCCAGCAGCCCTGGGGACTACACAGATACGCAGTATTTT; CDR3aa: CASSPGDYTDTQYF
abundance: -; len: 13; j_gene: TRBJ1-1; v_gene: TRBV5-4; d_gene: -; CDR3nt: TGTGCCAGCAGCTTATTGCCGGACACAGAAGCTTTCTTT; CDR3aa: CASSLLPDTEAFF
abundance: -; len: 16; j_gene: TRBJ2-7; v_gene: TRBV7-9; d_gene: TRBD1; CDR3nt: TGTGCCAGCAGCTTAAAGTGGCAGGGGGAAACCTACGAGCAGTACTTC; CDR3aa: CASSLKWQGETYEQYF
abundance: -; len: 15; j_gene: TRBJ2-1; v_gene: TRBV5-6; d_gene: -; CDR3nt: TGTGCCAGCAGCTTGCGGGGTATAGATTACAATGAGCAGTTCTTC; CDR3aa: CASSLRGIDYNEQFF
abundance: -; len: 17; j_gene: TRBJ2-3; v_gene: TRBV5-1; d_gene: TRBD2; CDR3nt: TGCGCCAGCAGCTTGTCTAGAATTGCTAGCGGGGCAGATACGCAGTATTTT; CDR3aa: CASSLSRIASGADTQYF
abundance: -; len: 11; j_gene: TRBJ2-5; v_gene: TRBV5-4; d_gene: -; CDR3nt: TGTGCCAGCAGCTTGCAGGAGACCCAGTACTTC; CDR3aa: CASSLQETQYF
abundance: -; len: 19; j_gene: TRBJ1-4; v_gene: TRBV12-5; d_gene: TRBD1; CDR3nt: TGTGCTAGTGGTTTGAACAGACAGGGAACCCAACTGAGAGATGAAAAACTGTTTTTT; CDR3aa: CASGLNRQGTQLRDEKLFF
abundance: -; len: 15; j_gene: TRBJ2-7; v_gene: TRBV7-9; d_gene: TRBD2; CDR3nt: TGTGCCAGCAGCTCCGCGGGTAGCGGGCCCTACGAGCAGTACTTC; CDR3aa: CASSSAGSGPYEQYF
abundance: -; len: 18; j_gene: TRBJ2-3; v_gene: TRBV11-3; d_gene: -; CDR3nt: TGTGCCAGCAGCTTAGACCGGGACTCCCCAAAAATCACAGATACGCAGTATTTT; CDR3aa: CASSLDRDSPKITDTQYF
abundance: -; len: 14; j_gene: TRBJ1-4; v_gene: TRBV30; d_gene: -; CDR3nt: TGTGCCTGGTGCAGCCAAACAACTAATGAAAAACTGTTTTTT; CDR3aa: CAWCSQTTNEKLFF
abundance: -; len: 15; j_gene: TRBJ1-5; v_gene: TRBV19; d_gene: -; CDR3nt: TGTGCCAGTAGTATTCGGTCAGATAGCAATCAGCCCCAGCATTTT; CDR3aa: CASSIRSDSNQPQHF
abundance: once; len: 14; j_gene: TRBJ2-1; v_gene: TRBV6-1; d_gene: TRBD2; CDR3nt: TGTGCCAGCAGACCGACTAGCGGGGGGGTCGCGGGCCTCTTC; CDR3aa: CASRPTSGGVAGLF
abundance: -; len: 14; j_gene: TRBJ1-2; v_gene: TRBV5-6; d_gene: -; CDR3nt: TGTGCCAGCAGCCTGGGACCGGATGCCTATGGCTACACCTTC; CDR3aa: CASSLGPDAYGYTF
abundance: -; len: 13; j_gene: TRBJ2-1; v_gene: TRBV10-3; d_gene: -; CDR3nt: TGTGCCATCAGCTTCGGGACGTACAATGAGCAGTTCTTC; CDR3aa: CAISFGTYNEQFF
abundance: -; len: 17; j_gene: TRBJ1-1; v_gene: TRBV25-1; d_gene: -; CDR3nt: TGTGCCAGCAGTGAATTTCACGGGCGAAGTGAGCAAACTGAAGCTTTCTTT; CDR3aa: CASSEFHGRSEQTEAFF
abundance: -; len: 15; j_gene: TRBJ2-2; v_gene: TRBV10-3; d_gene: -; CDR3nt: TGTGCCATCAGTGACGGCAGGTCAAACACCGGGGAGCTGTTTTTT; CDR3aa: CAISDGRSNTGELFF
abundance: -; len: 13; j_gene: TRBJ1-5; v_gene: TRBV2; d_gene: -; CDR3nt: TGTGCCAGCAGCTTTGGGGGTAATCAGCCCCAGCATTTT; CDR3aa: CASSFGGNQPQHF
abundance: -; len: 15; j_gene: TRBJ2-7; v_gene: TRBV7-3; d_gene: -; CDR3nt: TGTGCCAGCAGCTTAAAGAGGGTTGGGACCTACGAGCAGTACTTC; CDR3aa: CASSLKRVGTYEQYF
abundance: -; len: 17; j_gene: TRBJ2-1; v_gene: TRBV9; d_gene: TRBD2; CDR3nt: TGTGCCAGCAGCGTAGGACTAGCGGGGGCTACCTACAATGAGCAGTTCTTC; CDR3aa: CASSVGLAGATYNEQFF
abundance: -; len: 15; j_gene: TRBJ2-7; v_gene: TRBV6-6; d_gene: TRBD1; CDR3nt: TGTGCCAGCAGGGGGGGACAGGGGGCCCCCTACGAGCAGTACTTC; CDR3aa: CASRGGQGAPYEQYF
abundance: -; len: 15; j_gene: TRBJ2-5; v_gene: TRBV7-6; d_gene: TRBD1; CDR3nt: TGTGCCAGCAGCTACCTTGGACAGGGTTGGGAGACCCAGTACTTC; CDR3aa: CASSYLGQGWETQYF
abundance: -; len: 13; j_gene: TRBJ1-6; v_gene: TRBV5-6; d_gene: -; CDR3nt: TGTGCCAGCAGCCCAGCGGGAGACTCACCCCTCCACTTT; CDR3aa: CASSPAGDSPLHF
abundance: -; len: 15; j_gene: TRBJ2-3; v_gene: TRBV15; d_gene: -; CDR3nt: TGTGCCACCAGCAGAGCTAGAAAAGGGGGGGATACGCAGTATTTT; CDR3aa: CATSRARKGGDTQYF
abundance: -; len: 15; j_gene: TRBJ2-7; v_gene: TRBV6-5; d_gene: TRBD2; CDR3nt: TGTGCCAGCAGTGTACTAGCGGCGGGGCGGCAGGAGCAGTACTTC; CDR3aa: CASSVLAAGRQEQYF
abundance: -; len: 15; j_gene: TRBJ1-2; v_gene: TRBV11-3; d_gene: -; CDR3nt: TGTGCCAGCAGCTCCGGCCCTCGCGACGGAGATGGCTACACCTTC; CDR3aa: CASSSGPRDGDGYTF
abundance: -; len: 15; j_gene: TRBJ1-1; v_gene: TRBV11-3; d_gene: -; CDR3nt: TGTGCCAGCAGCTCCATAGACAGTATGAACACTGAAGCTTTCTTT; CDR3aa: CASSSIDSMNTEAFF
abundance: -; len: 17; j_gene: TRBJ1-1; v_gene: TRBV19; d_gene: -; CDR3nt: TGTGCCAGTAGTCGAAGCCGGGACCGCTCCCTGAACACTGAAGCTTTCTTT; CDR3aa: CASSRSRDRSLNTEAFF
abundance: -; len: 16; j_gene: TRBJ2-1; v_gene: TRBV15; d_gene: -; CDR3nt: TGTGCCACCAGCAGGGCTACCTCTGGGTCCTACAATGAGCAGTTCTTC; CDR3aa: CATSRATSGSYNEQFF
abundance: -; len: 15; j_gene: TRBJ1-6; v_gene: TRBV7-9; d_gene: TRBD1; CDR3nt: TGTGCCAGCAGCTTTAGGACAGGGGCAAATTCACCCCTCCACTTT; CDR3aa: CASSFRTGANSPLHF
abundance: -; len: 17; j_gene: TRBJ1-6; v_gene: TRBV2; d_gene: -; CDR3nt: TGTGCCAGCAGGAAGGGGCACCTCAGGCGGGATAATTCACCCCTCCACTTT; CDR3aa: CASRKGHLRRDNSPLHF
abundance: few; len: 12; j_gene: TRBJ2-2; v_gene: TRBV5-4; d_gene: -; CDR3nt: TGTGCCAGCAGCTTGTACACCGGGGAGCTGTTTTTT; CDR3aa: CASSLYTGELFF
abundance: -; len: 15; j_gene: TRBJ1-6; v_gene: TRBV7-9; d_gene: -; CDR3nt: TGTGCCAGCAGCCCAGCCAGAGGACAGCAATCACCCCTCCACTTT; CDR3aa: CASSPARGQQSPLHF
abundance: once; len: 15; j_gene: TRBJ2-7; v_gene: TRBV19; d_gene: TRBD2; CDR3nt: TGTGCCAGTAGTAGATCAGCGGGGGAAAATTACGAGCAGTACTTC; CDR3aa: CASSRSAGENYEQYF
abundance: once; len: 14; j_gene: TRBJ2-3; v_gene: TRBV6-1; d_gene: -; CDR3nt: TGTGCCAGCAGTGAACGACAGGGCACAGATACGCAGTATTTT; CDR3aa: CASSERQGTDTQYF
abundance: once; len: 14; j_gene: TRBJ1-2; v_gene: TRBV15; d_gene: -; CDR3nt: TGTGCCACCAGCAGAGATCGAACGGAATATGGCTACACCTTC; CDR3aa: CATSRDRTEYGYTF
abundance: -; len: 14; j_gene: TRBJ2-3; v_gene: TRBV5-1; d_gene: -; CDR3nt: TGCGCCAGCAGCTGGGACGGTACCACAGATACGCAGTATTTT; CDR3aa: CASSWDGTTDTQYF
abundance: -; len: 13; j_gene: TRBJ1-2; v_gene: TRBV6-1; d_gene: -; CDR3nt: TGTGCCAGCAGTAAACAAGGCGCCTATGGCTACACCTTC; CDR3aa: CASSKQGAYGYTF
abundance: -; len: 14; j_gene: TRBJ1-4; v_gene: TRBV11-3; d_gene: -; CDR3nt: TGTGCCAGCAGCTTACGGCGGCCGGATGAAAAACTGTTTTTT; CDR3aa: CASSLRRPDEKLFF
abundance: -; len: 19; j_gene: TRBJ1-2; v_gene: TRBV12-2; d_gene: -; CDR3nt: TGTGCAAGTCGCTTAGATGGGGGGCTTCCTTCTCTGGGACCATATGGCTACACCTTC; CDR3aa: CASRLDGGLPSLGPYGYTF
abundance: -; len: 15; j_gene: TRBJ2-3; v_gene: TRBV5-1; d_gene: -; CDR3nt: TGCGCCAGCAGCTCGAGTTCGGGGAGCACAGATACGCAGTATTTT; CDR3aa: CASSSSSGSTDTQYF
abundance: -; len: 12; j_gene: TRBJ1-1; v_gene: TRBV6-1; d_gene: -; CDR3nt: TGTGCCAGCGGACTTCCGGGTACTGAAGCTTTCTTT; CDR3aa: CASGLPGTEAFF
abundance: -; len: 16; j_gene: TRBJ2-1; v_gene: TRBV9; d_gene: TRBD2; CDR3nt: TGTGCCAGCAGCGTAGGGCATAGCGGGGGGTTTAATGAGCAGTTCTTC; CDR3aa: CASSVGHSGGFNEQFF
abundance: -; len: 14; j_gene: TRBJ2-5; v_gene: TRBV5-1; d_gene: -; CDR3nt: TGCGCCAGCAGCCCCTACAGGACCGAAGAGACCCAGTACTTC; CDR3aa: CASSPYRTEETQYF
abundance: -; len: 13; j_gene: TRBJ2-7; v_gene: TRBV18; d_gene: -; CDR3nt: TGTGCCAGCTCACCGGGGCACCCCTACGAGCAGTACTTC; CDR3aa: CASSPGHPYEQYF
abundance: few; len: 15; j_gene: TRBJ2-7; v_gene: TRBV18; d_gene: TRBD1; CDR3nt: TGTGCCAGCTCACAAGGGACAGCCTCCGTGGGGGAGCAGTACTTC; CDR3aa: CASSQGTASVGEQYF
abundance: -; len: 14; j_gene: TRBJ1-1; v_gene: TRBV5-4; d_gene: TRBD1; CDR3nt: TGTGCCAGCAGCTCGCAGGGGGAGAACACTGAAGCTTTCTTT; CDR3aa: CASSSQGENTEAFF
abundance: once; len: 17; j_gene: TRBJ1-1; v_gene: TRBV7-2; d_gene: TRBD1; CDR3nt: TGTGCCAGCAGCTTAAATCCCCCAGGGGGGGTGAACACTGAAGCTTTCTTT; CDR3aa: CASSLNPPGGVNTEAFF
abundance: -; len: 16; j_gene: TRBJ2-3; v_gene: TRBV11-3; d_gene: TRBD2; CDR3nt: TGTGCCAGCAGCTTAGTCGCGAGCGGGGGGCCAGATACGCAGTATTTT; CDR3aa: CASSLVASGGPDTQYF
abundance: -; len: 12; j_gene: TRBJ2-1; v_gene: TRBV14; d_gene: TRBD2; CDR3nt: TGTGCCAGCAGCCTCTCCCGGGCGGGGGTGTTCTTC; CDR3aa: CASSLSRAGVFF
abundance: -; len: 18; j_gene: TRBJ2-2; v_gene: TRBV7-6; d_gene: TRBD1; CDR3nt: TGTGCCAGCAGCTTAGGAGCGCCGGGACAGGGGAACACCGGGGAGCTGTTTTTT; CDR3aa: CASSLGAPGQGNTGELFF
abundance: -; len: 18; j_gene: TRBJ2-7; v_gene: TRBV7-8; d_gene: TRBD2; CDR3nt: TGTGCCAGCAGCTTAGGTAGCGGGGGGACTCCCCACTTTCGCGAGCAGTACTTC; CDR3aa: CASSLGSGGTPHFREQYF
abundance: few; len: 14; j_gene: TRBJ1-1; v_gene: TRBV7-3; d_gene: -; CDR3nt: TGTGCCAGCAGCCTCCACGGGGCCAACACTGAAGCTTTCTTT; CDR3aa: CASSLHGANTEAFF
abundance: -; len: 15; j_gene: TRBJ1-3; v_gene: TRBV5-6; d_gene: -; CDR3nt: TGTGCCAGCAGCACCCGAGGGGGATTTGGAAACACCATATATTTT; CDR3aa: CASSTRGGFGNTIYF